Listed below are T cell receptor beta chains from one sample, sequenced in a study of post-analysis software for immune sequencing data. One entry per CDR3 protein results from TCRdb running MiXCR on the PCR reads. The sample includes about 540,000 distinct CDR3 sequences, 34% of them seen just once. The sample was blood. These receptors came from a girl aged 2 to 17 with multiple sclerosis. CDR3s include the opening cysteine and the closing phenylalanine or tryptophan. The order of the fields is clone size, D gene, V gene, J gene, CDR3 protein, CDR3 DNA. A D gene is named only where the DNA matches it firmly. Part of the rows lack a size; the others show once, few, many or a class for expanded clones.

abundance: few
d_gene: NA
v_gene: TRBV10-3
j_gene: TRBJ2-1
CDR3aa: CAISENNEQFF
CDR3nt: TGTGCCATCAGTGAGAACAATGAGCAGTTCTTC

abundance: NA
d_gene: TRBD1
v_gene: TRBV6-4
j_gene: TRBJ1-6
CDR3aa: CASSDSGGQSSYNSPLHF
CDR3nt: TGTGCCAGCAGTGACTCAGGGGGACAGAGCTCCTATAATTCACCCCTCCACTTT

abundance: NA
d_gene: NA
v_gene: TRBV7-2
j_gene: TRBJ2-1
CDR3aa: CASSLDGRTQETQFF
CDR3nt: TGTGCCAGCAGCTTAGATGGCAGGACCCAAGAGACCCAGTTCTTC

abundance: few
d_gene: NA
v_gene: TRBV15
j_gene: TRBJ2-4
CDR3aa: CATSRDSVEAKNIQYF
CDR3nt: TGTGCCACCAGCAGAGATTCGGTAGAAGCCAAAAACATTCAGTACTTC

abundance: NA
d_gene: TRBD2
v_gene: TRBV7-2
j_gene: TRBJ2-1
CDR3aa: CASSLPPSGGINEQFF
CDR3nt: TGTGCCAGCAGCTTACCCCCGAGCGGGGGGATTAATGAGCAGTTCTTC

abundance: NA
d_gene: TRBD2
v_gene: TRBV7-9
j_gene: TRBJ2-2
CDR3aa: CASSPGLAGGLHFDTGELFF
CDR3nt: TGTGCCAGCAGCCCCGGACTAGCGGGGGGCCTCCATTTCGACACCGGGGAGCTGTTTTTT

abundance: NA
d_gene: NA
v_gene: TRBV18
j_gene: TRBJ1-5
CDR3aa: CASSPGGISNQPQHF
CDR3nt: TGTGCCAGCTCACCAGGGGGAATAAGCAATCAGCCCCAGCATTTT

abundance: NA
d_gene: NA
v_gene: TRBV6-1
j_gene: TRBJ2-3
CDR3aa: CASSDYLRSSTDTQYF
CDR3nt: TGTGCCAGCAGTGACTACTTAAGATCTAGCACAGATACGCAGTATTTT

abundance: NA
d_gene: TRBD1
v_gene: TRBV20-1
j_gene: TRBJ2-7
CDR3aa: CSASRGTGWAGEQYF
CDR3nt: TGCAGTGCTAGCCGGGGGACAGGGTGGGCAGGCGAGCAGTACTTC

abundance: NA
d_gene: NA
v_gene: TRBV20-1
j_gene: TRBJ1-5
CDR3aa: CSARLQRVAGEERSNQPQHF
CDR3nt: TGCAGTGCTAGACTACAGAGGGTCGCCGGTGAGGAAAGGAGCAATCAACCCCAGCATTTT